Included here is one T cell receptor (beta chain) sequence, with context. Deletions cut 3 bases from V and 6 bases from J, with 6 bases between. The CDR3 has 11 residues. Germline V CDR1 and CDR2: KGHSH, LQKENI. The sample belongs to a study of T cell clones after liver transplantation. TCRdb's copy holds only in-frame clones and misses some; the assay was immunoSEQ multiplex PCR. The table has 85,000 to 110,000 clones, about 86% seen once. The chain combines TRBV18 with TRBJ2-7, with D possibly called TRBD1 or TRBD2 (5 bases each). The receptor was derived from a human patient who received a liver transplant. The T cells may come from the graft donor. Sequences were derived from CD4+ T cells from blood, sampled 47 months after liver transplant. Here the CDR3 reads CASSPGAEQYF. The CDR3 nucleotides are TGTGCCAGCTCACCCGGGGCCGAGCAGTACTTC.